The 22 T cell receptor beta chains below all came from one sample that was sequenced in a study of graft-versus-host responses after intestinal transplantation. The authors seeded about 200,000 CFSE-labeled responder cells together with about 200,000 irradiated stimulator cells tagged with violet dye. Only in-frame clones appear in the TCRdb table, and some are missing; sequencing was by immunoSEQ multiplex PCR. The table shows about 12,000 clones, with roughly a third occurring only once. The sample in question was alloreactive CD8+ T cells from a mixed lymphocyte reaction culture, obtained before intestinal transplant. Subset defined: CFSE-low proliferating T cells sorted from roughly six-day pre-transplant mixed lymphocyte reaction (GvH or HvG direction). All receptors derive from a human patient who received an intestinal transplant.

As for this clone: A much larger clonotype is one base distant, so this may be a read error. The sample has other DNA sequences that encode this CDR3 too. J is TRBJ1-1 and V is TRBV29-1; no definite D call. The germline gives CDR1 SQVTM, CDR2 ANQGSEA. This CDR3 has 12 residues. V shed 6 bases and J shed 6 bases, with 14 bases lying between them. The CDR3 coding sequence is TGCAGCGTGGTCGGGAGGTCCGCTGAAGCTTTCTTT. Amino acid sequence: CSVVGRSAEAFF.

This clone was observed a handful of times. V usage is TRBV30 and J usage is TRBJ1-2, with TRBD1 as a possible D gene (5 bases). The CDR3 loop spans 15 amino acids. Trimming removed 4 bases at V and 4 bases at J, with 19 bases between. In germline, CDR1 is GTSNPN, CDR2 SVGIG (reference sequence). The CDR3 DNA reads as TGTGCCTGGACTCCCACCGAGGGGCGAAGCTATGGCTACACCTTC. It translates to CAWTPTEGRSYGYTF.

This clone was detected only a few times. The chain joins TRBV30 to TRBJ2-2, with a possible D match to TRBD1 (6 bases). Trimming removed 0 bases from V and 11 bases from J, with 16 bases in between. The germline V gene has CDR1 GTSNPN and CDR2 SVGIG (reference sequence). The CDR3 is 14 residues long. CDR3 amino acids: CAWSVRAGAPELFF. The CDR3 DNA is TGTGCCTGGAGTGTAAGGGCAGGGGCCCCTGAGCTGTTTTTT.

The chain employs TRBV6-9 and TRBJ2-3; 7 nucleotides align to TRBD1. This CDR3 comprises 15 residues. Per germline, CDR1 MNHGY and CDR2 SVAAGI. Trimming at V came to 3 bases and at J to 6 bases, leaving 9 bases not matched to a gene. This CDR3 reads CASSYLTGVPDTQYF. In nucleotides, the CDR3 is TGTGCCAGCAGTTACCTTACAGGGGTGCCGGATACGCAGTATTTT.

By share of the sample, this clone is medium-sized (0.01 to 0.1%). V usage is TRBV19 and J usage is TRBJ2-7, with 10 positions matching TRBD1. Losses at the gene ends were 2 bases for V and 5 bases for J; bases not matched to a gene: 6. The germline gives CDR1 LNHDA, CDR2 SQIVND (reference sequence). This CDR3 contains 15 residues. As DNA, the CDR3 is TGTGCCAGTAGTATACTCGGGACAGGGGTTGACGAGCAGTACTTC. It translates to CASSILGTGVDEQYF.

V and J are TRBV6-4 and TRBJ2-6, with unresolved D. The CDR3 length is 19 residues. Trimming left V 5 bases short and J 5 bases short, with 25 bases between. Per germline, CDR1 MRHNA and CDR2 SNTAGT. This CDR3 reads CASSLLGSTRQSRANVLTF. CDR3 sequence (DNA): TGTGCCAGCAGTCTATTAGGCTCCACACGACAAAGTCGGGCCAACGTCCTGACTTTC.

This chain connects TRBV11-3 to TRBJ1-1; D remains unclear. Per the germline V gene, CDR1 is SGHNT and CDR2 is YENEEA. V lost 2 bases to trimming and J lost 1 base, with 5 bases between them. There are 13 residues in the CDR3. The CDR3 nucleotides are TGTGCCAGCAGCTTAACCCGGAACACTGAAGCTTTCTTT. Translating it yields CASSLTRNTEAFF.

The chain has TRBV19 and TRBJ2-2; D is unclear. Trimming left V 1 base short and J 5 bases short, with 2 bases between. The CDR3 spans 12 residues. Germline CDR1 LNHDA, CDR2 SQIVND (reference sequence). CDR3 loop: CASSIVTGELFF. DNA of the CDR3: TGTGCCAGTAGTATAGTTACCGGGGAGCTGTTTTTT. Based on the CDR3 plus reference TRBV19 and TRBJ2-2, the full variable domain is DGGITQSPKYLFRKEGQNVTLSCEQNLNHDAMYWYRQDPGQGLRLIYYSQIVNDFQKGDIAEGYSVSREKKESFPLTVTSAQKNPTAFYLCASSIVTGELFFGEGSRLTVL.

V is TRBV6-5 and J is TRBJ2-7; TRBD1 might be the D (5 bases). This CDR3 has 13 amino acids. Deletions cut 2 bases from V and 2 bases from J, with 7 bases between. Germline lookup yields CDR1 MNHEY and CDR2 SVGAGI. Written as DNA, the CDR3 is TGTGCCAGCAGTTACGACAGCACCTACGAGCAGTACTTC. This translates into CASSYDSTYEQYF.

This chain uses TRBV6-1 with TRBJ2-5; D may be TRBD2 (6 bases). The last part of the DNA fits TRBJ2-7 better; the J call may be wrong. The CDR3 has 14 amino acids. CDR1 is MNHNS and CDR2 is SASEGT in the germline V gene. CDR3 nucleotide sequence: TGTGCCAGCAAAGTCATCGGGAGTGCCTACGAGCAGTACTTC. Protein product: CASKVIGSAYEQYF.

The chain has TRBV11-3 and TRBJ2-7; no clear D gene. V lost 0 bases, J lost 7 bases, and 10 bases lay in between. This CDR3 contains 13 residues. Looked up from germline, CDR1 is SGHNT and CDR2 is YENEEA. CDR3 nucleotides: TGTGCCAGCAGCTTAGAATGGGGATGGGAGCAGTACTTC. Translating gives CASSLEWGWEQYF.

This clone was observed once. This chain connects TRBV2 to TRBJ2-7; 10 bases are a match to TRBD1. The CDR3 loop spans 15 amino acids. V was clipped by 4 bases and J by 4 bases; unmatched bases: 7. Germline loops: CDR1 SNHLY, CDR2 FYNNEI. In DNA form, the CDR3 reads TGTGCCAGCAGTGGGGTGAGACAGGGGGCTTACGAGCAGTACTTC. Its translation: CASSGVRQGAYEQYF.

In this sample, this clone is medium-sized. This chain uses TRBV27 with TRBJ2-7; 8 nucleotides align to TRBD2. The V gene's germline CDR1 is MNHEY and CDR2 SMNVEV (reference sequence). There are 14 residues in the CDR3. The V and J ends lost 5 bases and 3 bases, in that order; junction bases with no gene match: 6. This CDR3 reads CASSLIAGHYEQYF. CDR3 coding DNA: TGTGCCAGCAGTCTTATAGCGGGGCACTACGAGCAGTACTTC.

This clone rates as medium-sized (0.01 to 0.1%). The CDR3: CASSQTGGEQFF. The CDR3 region has the DNA TGCGCCAGCAGCCAGACGGGAGGTGAGCAGTTCTTC. The V gene is TRBV4-1, the J gene TRBJ2-1; 7 nucleotides align to TRBD2. The CDR3 consists of 12 residues. In germline, CDR1 is MGHRA, CDR2 YSYEKL. The V and J ends lost 3 bases and 9 bases, in that order; junction bases with no gene match: 2.

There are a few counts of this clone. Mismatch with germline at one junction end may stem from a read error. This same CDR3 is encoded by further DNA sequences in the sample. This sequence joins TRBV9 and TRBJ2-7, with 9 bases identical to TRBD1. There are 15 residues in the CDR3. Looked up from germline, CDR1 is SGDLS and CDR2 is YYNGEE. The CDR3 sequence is CARSEGGDRAYEQYF. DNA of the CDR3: TGTGCCCGCAGCGAGGGGGGGGACAGGGCCTACGAGCAGTACTTC.

CDR3 loop: CASSLGTSAAYEQYF. CDR3 sequence (DNA): TGTGCCAGCAGTTTAGGGACTAGCGCGGCCTACGAGCAGTACTTC. The chain recombines TRBV28 with TRBJ2-7, with 10 bases fitting TRBD2. The CDR3 has 15 residues. Germline CDR1 reads MDHEN; CDR2 reads SYDVKM. The V gene end was trimmed by 2 bases and the J gene end by 2 bases; junction bases not matched to a gene: 3. The complete variable domain, with remaining parts taken from reference TRBV28 and TRBJ2-7, reads DVKVTQSSRYLVKRTGEKVFLECVQDMDHENMFWYRQDPGLGLRLIYFSYDVKMKEKGDIPEGYSVSREKKERFSLILESASTNQTSMYLCASSLGTSAAYEQYFGPGTRLTVT.

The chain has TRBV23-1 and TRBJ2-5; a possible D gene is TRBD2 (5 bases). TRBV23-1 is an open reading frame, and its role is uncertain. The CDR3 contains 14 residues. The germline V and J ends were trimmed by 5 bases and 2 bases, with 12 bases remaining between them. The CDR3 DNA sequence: TGCGCCAGCAGTGTCGGGGAGTTACAAGAGACCCAGTACTTC. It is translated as CASSVGELQETQYF.

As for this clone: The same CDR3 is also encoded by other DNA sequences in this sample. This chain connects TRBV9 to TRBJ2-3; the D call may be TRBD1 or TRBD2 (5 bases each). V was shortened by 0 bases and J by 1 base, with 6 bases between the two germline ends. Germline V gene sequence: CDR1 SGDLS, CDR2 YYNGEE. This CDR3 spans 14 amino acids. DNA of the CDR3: TGTGCCAGCAGCGTAGTGGGGGGCACAGATACGCAGTATTTT. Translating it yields CASSVVGGTDTQYF.

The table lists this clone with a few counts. CDR3 amino acids: CASSLDHPGELFF. CDR3 DNA sequence: TGTGCCAGCAGCTTGGACCATCCCGGGGAGCTGTTTTTT. The chain carries TRBV5-6 and TRBJ2-2; D is unclear. Germline loops: CDR1 SGHDT, CDR2 YYEEEE. This CDR3 has 13 residues. The ends were cut back, 0 bases at V and 6 bases at J, with 6 bases in the middle. Filled out from reference TRBV5-6 and TRBJ2-2, the complete variable domain reads DAGVTQSPTHLIKTRGQQVTLRCSPKSGHDTVSWYQQALGQGPQFIFQYYEEEERQRGNFPDRFSGHQFPNYSSELNVNALLLGDSALYLCASSLDHPGELFFGEGSRLTVL.

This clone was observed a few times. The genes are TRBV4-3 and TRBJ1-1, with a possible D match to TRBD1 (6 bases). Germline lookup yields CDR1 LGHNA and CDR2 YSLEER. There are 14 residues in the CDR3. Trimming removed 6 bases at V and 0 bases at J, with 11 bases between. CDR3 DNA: TGCGCCAGCAGATGGACAGTCATGAACACTGAAGCTTTCTTT. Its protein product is CASRWTVMNTEAFF.

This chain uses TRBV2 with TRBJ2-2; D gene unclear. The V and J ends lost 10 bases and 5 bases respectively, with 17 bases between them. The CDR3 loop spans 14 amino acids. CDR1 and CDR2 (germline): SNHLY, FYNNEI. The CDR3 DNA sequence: TGTGCCACCCTAGGTAGTACCTCGACCGGGGAGCTGTTTTTT. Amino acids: CATLGSTSTGELFF.

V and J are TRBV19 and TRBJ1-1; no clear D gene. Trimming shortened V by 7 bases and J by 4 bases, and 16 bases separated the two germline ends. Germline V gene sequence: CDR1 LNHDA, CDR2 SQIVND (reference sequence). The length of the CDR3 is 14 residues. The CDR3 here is CASTMGSLTTEAFF. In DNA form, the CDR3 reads TGTGCCAGTACCATGGGGTCCCTTACCACTGAAGCTTTCTTT. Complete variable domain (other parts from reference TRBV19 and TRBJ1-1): DGGITQSPKYLFRKEGQNVTLSCEQNLNHDAMYWYRQDPGQGLRLIYYSQIVNDFQKGDIAEGYSVSREKKESFPLTVTSAQKNPTAFYLCASTMGSLTTEAFFGQGTRLTVV.